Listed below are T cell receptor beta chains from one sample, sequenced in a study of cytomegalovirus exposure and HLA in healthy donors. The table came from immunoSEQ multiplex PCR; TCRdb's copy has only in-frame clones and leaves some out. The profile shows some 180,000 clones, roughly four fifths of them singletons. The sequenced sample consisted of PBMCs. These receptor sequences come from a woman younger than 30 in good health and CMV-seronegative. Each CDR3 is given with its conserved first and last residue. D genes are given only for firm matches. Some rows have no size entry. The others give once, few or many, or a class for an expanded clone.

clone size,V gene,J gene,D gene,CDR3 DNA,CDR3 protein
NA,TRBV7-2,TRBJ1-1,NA,TGTGCCAGCACCCTAGGATCCAGGGTCGGCACTGAAGCTTTCTTT,CASTLGSRVGTEAFF
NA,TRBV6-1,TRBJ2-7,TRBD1,TGTGCCAGCAGTAGGGGACAGGCCTACGAGCAGTACTTC,CASSRGQAYEQYF
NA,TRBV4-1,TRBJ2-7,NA,TGCGCCAGCAGCCATCAGGGTACCGAGCAGTACTTC,CASSHQGTEQYF
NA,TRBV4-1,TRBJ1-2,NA,TGCGCCAGCAGCCAACGATCGGGGACAAGCGCTAACTATGGCTACACCTTC,CASSQRSGTSANYGYTF
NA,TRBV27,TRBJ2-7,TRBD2,TGTGCCAGCAGTTTGACCCTAGCGGGACCCTACGAGCAGTACTTC,CASSLTLAGPYEQYF
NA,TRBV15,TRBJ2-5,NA,TGTGCCACCAGCAGAGATTTTTCACAGAGAGAAGAGACCCAGTACTTC,CATSRDFSQREETQYF
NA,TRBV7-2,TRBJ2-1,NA,TGTGCCAGCAGCCCCGTGAGCTCCTACAATGAGCAGTTCTTC,CASSPVSSYNEQFF
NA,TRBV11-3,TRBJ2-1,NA,TGTGCCAGCAGCCCGGACTATCGTGGGTCCTACAATGAGCAGTTCTTC,CASSPDYRGSYNEQFF
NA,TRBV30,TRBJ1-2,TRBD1,TGTGCCTGGGACAGGGGGCATGATGGCTACACCTTC,CAWDRGHDGYTF
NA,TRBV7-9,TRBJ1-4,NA,TGTGCCAGCAGCTTAGGGTCCGGTTTGGAGGAAAAACTGTTTTTT,CASSLGSGLEEKLFF
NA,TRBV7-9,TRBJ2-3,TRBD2,TGTGCCAGCAGTCCCTTGCGGGAGGGTGCGGATACGCAGTATTTT,CASSPLREGADTQYF
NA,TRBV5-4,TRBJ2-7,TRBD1,TGTGCCAGCAGCTTGAGCTTTGGGACAGGGGGTTCCTACGAGCAGTACTTC,CASSLSFGTGGSYEQYF
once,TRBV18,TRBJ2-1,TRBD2,TGTGCCAGCTCACCACCGGGACTAGCGGGAAAGGCCAATGAGCAGTTCTTC,CASSPPGLAGKANEQFF
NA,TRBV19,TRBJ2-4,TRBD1,TGTGCCAGTAGTATCAGGGGGTGGGATACCAAAAACATTCAGTACTTC,CASSIRGWDTKNIQYF
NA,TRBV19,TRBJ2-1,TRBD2,TGTGCCAGTAGTATAGGCGCTAGCGGGAAGAATGAGCAGTTCTTC,CASSIGASGKNEQFF
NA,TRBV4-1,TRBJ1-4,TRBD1,TGCGCCAGCAGCCACTCCCGGGACAGGGGGGAAAAACTGTTTTTT,CASSHSRDRGEKLFF
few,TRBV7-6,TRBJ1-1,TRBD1,TGTGCCAGCAGCTTCGGACAGGGATACACTGAAGCTTTCTTT,CASSFGQGYTEAFF
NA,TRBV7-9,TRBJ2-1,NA,TGTGCCAGCAGCTTAGCGGGAACTAGAGGGAGCATTGAGCAGTTCTTC,CASSLAGTRGSIEQFF
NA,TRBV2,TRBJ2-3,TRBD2,TGTGCCAGCAGCCTGTGGACTAGCGGGAGTCCAGATACGCAGTATTTT,CASSLWTSGSPDTQYF
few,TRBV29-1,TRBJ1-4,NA,TGCAGCGTTGAAGACCACTCCGGTAGTGAAAAACTGTTTTTT,CSVEDHSGSEKLFF
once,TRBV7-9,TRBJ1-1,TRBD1,TGTGCCAGCAGTCGACTGGGACAGGGACTTACGAACACTGAAGCTTTCTTT,CASSRLGQGLTNTEAFF
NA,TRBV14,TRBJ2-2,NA,TGTGCCAGCAGCCTCCATGCGGGACAGCCCGTAAGAGGCGGGGAGCTGTTTTTT,CASSLHAGQPVRGGELFF
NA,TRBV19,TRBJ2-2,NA,TGTGCCAGTAGTAGACGGGGAGGGGAGCTGTTTTTT,CASSRRGGELFF
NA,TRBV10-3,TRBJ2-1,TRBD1,TGTGCCGCAGGGGGTAACAATGAGCAGTTCTTC,CAAGGNNEQFF
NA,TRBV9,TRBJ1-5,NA,TGTGCCAGCAGCGTAGAGGGAGGCAATCAGCCCCAGCATTTT,CASSVEGGNQPQHF
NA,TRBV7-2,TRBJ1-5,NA,TGTGCCAGCAGCTTAGTCGCCCAGATTAGCAATCAGCCCCAGCATTTT,CASSLVAQISNQPQHF
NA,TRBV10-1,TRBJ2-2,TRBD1,TGCGCCAGACCCTGGACAGGCCGATATCACACCGGGGAGCTGTTTTTT,CARPWTGRYHTGELFF
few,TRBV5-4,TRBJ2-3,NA,TGTGCCAGCAGCTTGGAGCCGGGAGATACGCAGTATTTT,CASSLEPGDTQYF
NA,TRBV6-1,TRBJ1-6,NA,TGTGCCAGCAGTTCCGAGGTGGGTTCACCCCTCCACTTT,CASSSEVGSPLHF
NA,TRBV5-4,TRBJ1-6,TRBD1,TGTGCCAGCAGCAGGGACAGGCTGGCAGGATCACCCCTCCACTTT,CASSRDRLAGSPLHF
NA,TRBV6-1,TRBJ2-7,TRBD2,TGTGCCAGCAGTGCCGATGAGGGACTAGCCCCCAGCGAGCAGTACTTC,CASSADEGLAPSEQYF
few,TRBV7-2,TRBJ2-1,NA,TGTGCCAGCAGCTCCTACAGGGACCATGAGCAGTTCTTC,CASSSYRDHEQFF
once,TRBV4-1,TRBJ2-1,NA,TGCGCCAGCAGCCAAGATAGATTAGGGAGCTCCTACAATGAGCAGTTCTTC,CASSQDRLGSSYNEQFF
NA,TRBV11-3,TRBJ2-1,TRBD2,TGTGCCAGCAGCTTAGAGCCGGGACTAGCGGGGTACAATGAGCAGTTCTTC,CASSLEPGLAGYNEQFF
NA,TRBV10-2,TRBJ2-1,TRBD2,TGCGCCAGCAGTGATTTAGCGGGAGTCACCCCAGGGCAGTTCTTC,CASSDLAGVTPGQFF
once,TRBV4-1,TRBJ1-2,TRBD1,TGCGCCAGCAGCCAGCTACAGGGGGACCTCTATGGCTACACCTTC,CASSQLQGDLYGYTF
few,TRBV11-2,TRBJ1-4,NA,TGTGCCAGCAGCTTAAATTTTTGGGCAGCTGGTGAAAAACTGTTTTTT,CASSLNFWAAGEKLFF
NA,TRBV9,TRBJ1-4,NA,TGTGCCAGCAGCTCACCCCGGGCGGGGGGCAAACTGTTTTTT,CASSSPRAGGKLFF
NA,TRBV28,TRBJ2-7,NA,TGTGCCAGCAGTTTAGCCCCCGGGGTGCAGTACTTC,CASSLAPGVQYF
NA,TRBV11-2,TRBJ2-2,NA,TGTGCCAGCAGCCAGGACACCGGGGAGCTGTTTTTT,CASSQDTGELFF
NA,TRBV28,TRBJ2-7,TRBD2,TGTGCCAGCAGTTCTGGACTAGCCCTCCTAACCTACGAGCAGTACTTC,CASSSGLALLTYEQYF
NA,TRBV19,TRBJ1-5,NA,TGTGCCAGTAGTATAGGACATCAGCCGGATCAGCCCCAGCATTTT,CASSIGHQPDQPQHF
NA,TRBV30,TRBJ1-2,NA,TGTGCCTGGAGTCCATTGGGAGTGGACTATGGCTACACCTTC,CAWSPLGVDYGYTF
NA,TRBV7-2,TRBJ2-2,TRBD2,TGTGCCAGCAGCTCCGGGACTAGCGGGAACACCGGGGAGCTGTTTTTT,CASSSGTSGNTGELFF
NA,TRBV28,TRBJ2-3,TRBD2,TGTGCCAGCAGCACACGGACCTGGAGCGGGAGGCCTGAAGATACGCAGTATTTT,CASSTRTWSGRPEDTQYF
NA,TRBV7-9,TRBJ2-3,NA,TGTTCCAGCAGCCCCGGTACCCCGGATACGCAGTATTTT,CSSSPGTPDTQYF
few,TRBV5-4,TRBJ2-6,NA,TGTGCCAGCCAACTTTCTGGGGCCAACGTCCTGACTTTC,CASQLSGANVLTF
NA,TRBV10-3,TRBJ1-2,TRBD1,TGTGCCATCAGTGAGTTGGACAGGGGGCCGGATGGCTACACCTTC,CAISELDRGPDGYTF
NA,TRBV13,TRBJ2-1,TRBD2,TGTGCCAGCAGTTGGGGACTAGCGGGAGTCATCTCTGAGCAGTTCTTC,CASSWGLAGVISEQFF
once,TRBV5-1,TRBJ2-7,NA,TGCGCCAGCAGCTTGAGGCAGGGGACCGAGCAGTACTTC,CASSLRQGTEQYF
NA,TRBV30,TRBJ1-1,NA,TGTGCCTGGAGTACGTCACGGGCTTTCTTT,CAWSTSRAFF
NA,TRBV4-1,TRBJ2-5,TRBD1,TGCGCCAGCAGCCAAGACCTACAGGGGGCTGTAGAGACCCAGTACTTC,CASSQDLQGAVETQYF